The 30 T cell receptor beta chains in this list originate from one sample, sequenced in a study of T cells in tuberculosis. TCRdb's table, derived via immunoSEQ multiplex PCR, lists solely in-frame clones and lacks some. Of about 34,000 clones in the sample, 93% were seen once. The time point is: new active TB diagnosis, blood taken before or within 7 days of starting treatment. The input for sequencing was PBMCs, taken at tuberculosis diagnosis. The source of these receptors is an adult with tuberculosis.

The V gene is TRBV19, the J gene TRBJ1-1; 8 bases match TRBD1. The V and J ends lost 6 bases and 5 bases, in that order; junction bases with no gene match: 8. CDR3 length: 14 amino acids. Germline V lookup: CDR1 LNHDA, CDR2 SQIVND (reference sequence). CDR3 in DNA: TGTGCCAGTAGCCAAACAGGGGGGAGGACTGAAGCTTTCTTT. Amino acid sequence: CASSQTGGRTEAFF.

The chain links TRBV12-5 to TRBJ1-1; D not certain. V shed 3 bases and J shed 7 bases, with 12 bases lying between them. Germline V gene data show CDR1 as LGHNT and CDR2 as FRNRAP. The length of the CDR3 is 13 residues. The CDR3 nucleotides are TGTGCTAGTGGTTTAGGCCAGGCGCTTGAAGCTTTCTTT. Its translation is CASGLGQALEAFF.

This sequence joins TRBV5-8 and TRBJ2-3, with 7 positions matching TRBD2. The ends lost 4 bases at V and 2 bases at J; junction bases unmatched: 7. The CDR3 runs to 15 residues. Germline CDR1 and CDR2: SGHTS and YDEGEE. As DNA, the CDR3 is TGTGCCAGCAGCCAAGGACTAGAGGACACAGATACGCAGTATTTT. Amino acid sequence: CASSQGLEDTDTQYF.

As DNA, the CDR3 is TGCGCCAGCAGCCAAGAAGGGCAGGGGGCATACAATGAGCAGTTCTTC. The encoded protein is CASSQEGQGAYNEQFF. V usage is TRBV4-1 and J usage is TRBJ2-1; 8 nucleotides match TRBD1. The length of the CDR3 is 16 residues. The V segment lost 0 bases and the J segment 4 bases; nucleotides outside the gene matches: 5. The germline gives CDR1 MGHRA, CDR2 YSYEKL.

This chain links TRBV5-8 with TRBJ1-4, with 9 nucleotides matching TRBD1. Trimming removed 4 bases from V and 1 base from J; junction bases left unmatched: 11. The germline CDR1 and CDR2 sequences are SGHTS and YDEGEE. This CDR3 spans 18 amino acids. As DNA, the CDR3 is TGTGCCAGCAGCGTCCGGGACAGGGAATCGGGAACTAATGAAAAACTGTTTTTT. This codes for CASSVRDRESGTNEKLFF.

The chain has TRBV5-6 and TRBJ1-6, with D perhaps matching TRBD1 (5 bases). Germline V gene lookup returns CDR1 SGHDT and CDR2 YYEEEE. The CDR3 spans 13 residues. V lost 1 base and J 7 bases, leaving 6 bases between the germline ends. This CDR3 is CASSLTGNSPLHF. Here the CDR3 DNA reads TGTGCCAGCAGCTTGACAGGCAATTCACCCCTCCACTTT.

V usage is TRBV2 and J usage is TRBJ2-1; possible D gene TRBD2, 5 bases. From germline, CDR1 is SNHLY and CDR2 FYNNEI. This CDR3 has 13 residues. V was pared by 8 bases and J by 6 bases, with 14 bases between. CDR3 sequence reads: CASELVGRNEQFF. In DNA form, the CDR3 reads TGTGCCAGCGAACTAGTCGGTCGCAATGAGCAGTTCTTC.

This chain links TRBV19 with TRBJ2-2; D possibly corresponds to TRBD1 (5 bases). This CDR3 contains 16 residues. Germline V gene data show CDR1 as LNHDA and CDR2 as SQIVND (reference sequence). V lost 0 bases and J 6 bases, leaving 14 bases between the germline ends. CDR3 residues: CASSIDYGARSGELFF. The CDR3 region has the DNA TGTGCCAGTAGTATAGATTATGGGGCGCGATCCGGGGAGCTGTTTTTT.

In its sample, this clone was seen a few times. The genes are TRBV6-5 and TRBJ2-4; 8 bases fit TRBD1. This CDR3 is built from 15 residues. Unmatched junction bases numbered 7, after V lost 3 bases and J lost 6 bases. Germline CDR1 reads MNHEY; CDR2 reads SVGAGI. The CDR3 loop reads CASSYSNDRGNIQYF. CDR3 nucleotide sequence: TGTGCCAGCAGTTATTCGAACGACAGGGGAAACATTCAGTACTTC.

The chain employs TRBV28 and TRBJ2-7; 12 bases map to TRBD1. The CDR3 totals 15 residues. Per the germline V gene, CDR1 is MDHEN and CDR2 is SYDVKM. V shed 7 bases, J shed 6 bases, and the junction held 10 bases outside the gene matches. The CDR3, as DNA: TGTGCCAGCAACCCCGCCGGGACAGGGGGCGCCGAGCAGTACTTC. Its protein product is CASNPAGTGGAEQYF.

The chain recombines TRBV9 with TRBJ2-7, with a weak D call TRBD1 (6 bases). The length of the CDR3 is 19 residues. Between the trimmed V and J ends, which lost 5 bases and 0 bases, there was a span of 27 bases. The V gene's germline CDR1 is SGDLS and CDR2 YYNGEE. The CDR3 sequence: CASSPTGSRVRDISYEQYF. CDR3 bases: TGTGCCAGCAGTCCTACAGGCAGTCGGGTACGGGACATCTCCTACGAGCAGTACTTC.

The gene calls are TRBV28 and TRBJ1-4, with 7 bases matching TRBD1. Germline values: CDR1 MDHEN, CDR2 SYDVKM. Unmatched junction bases numbered 3, after V lost 5 bases and J lost 0 bases. This CDR3 comprises 15 residues. CDR3 in amino acids: CASSLGQATNEKLFF. The DNA for the CDR3 is TGTGCCAGCAGTCTAGGACAGGCAACTAATGAAAAACTGTTTTTT.

The chain has TRBV10-1 and TRBJ2-2; 13 bases are a match to TRBD2. The V gene end was trimmed by 6 bases and the J gene end by 5 bases; junction bases not matched to a gene: 3. There are 15 residues in the CDR3. Per germline, CDR1 WNHNN and CDR2 SYGVQD (reference sequence). CDR3 amino acids: CASSPGLAGTGELFF. CDR3 sequence (DNA): TGCGCCAGCAGCCCGGGACTAGCGGGAACCGGGGAGCTGTTTTTT.

The chain joins TRBV5-8 to TRBJ2-5; 7 nucleotides align to TRBD2. Germline loops: CDR1 SGHTS, CDR2 YDEGEE. The CDR3 has 13 residues. Trimming took 5 bases from V and 4 from J; bases not matched to a gene: 5. The CDR3 spells CASRSGEGETQYF. The CDR3 DNA reads as TGTGCCAGCAGGTCGGGGGAGGGAGAGACCCAGTACTTC.

This clone was observed a single time. The chain joins TRBV11-2 to TRBJ1-2, with D possibly being TRBD1 (6 bases). The CDR3 contains 12 residues. Looked up from germline, CDR1 is SGHAT and CDR2 is FQNNGV. Trimming stripped 5 bases from V and 8 bases from J, with 12 bases between. CDR3 amino acids: CASSAGDRGYTF. CDR3 nucleotides: TGTGCCAGCAGCGCAGGGGATAGAGGCTACACCTTC.

The V and J genes are TRBV28 and TRBJ2-3; 8 nucleotides agree with TRBD1. V was clipped by 4 bases and J by 8 bases; unmatched bases: 8. The CDR3 spans 14 residues. Germline-derived CDR1 and CDR2 are MDHEN and SYDVKM. CDR3 sequence: CASSSKGQGITQYF. The CDR3 region has the DNA TGTGCCAGCAGTTCTAAAGGACAGGGCATTACGCAGTATTTT. Full variable domain (remainder filled in from reference TRBV28 and TRBJ2-3): DVKVTQSSRYLVKRTGEKVFLECVQDMDHENMFWYRQDPGLGLRLIYFSYDVKMKEKGDIPEGYSVSREKKERFSLILESASTNQTSMYLCASSSKGQGITQYFGPGTRLTVL.

The rearrangement joins TRBV7-9 to TRBJ2-1, with a weak D call TRBD2 (5 bases). Germline CDR1 SEHNR, CDR2 FQNEAQ (reference sequence). The V end was cut by 5 bases, the J end by 4 bases, with 21 bases between. CDR3 length equals 17 residues. The CDR3 DNA reads TGTGCCAGCAGCGCCCGCCCGACTCTCGGCGGGTACAATGAGCAGTTCTTC. Residues: CASSARPTLGGYNEQFF.

The chain combines TRBV6-5 with TRBJ2-7, with TRBD1 matching 9 bases. The CDR3 covers 16 residues. Germline-derived CDR1 and CDR2 are MNHEY and SVGAGI. After removal of 4 bases from V and 5 bases from J, the junction contained 12 bases not matched to a gene. The CDR3 region has the DNA TGTGCCAGCAGTTCACCTACCGGGACAGGGACCAACGAGCAGTACTTC. Amino acids: CASSSPTGTGTNEQYF.

J is TRBJ1-4 and V is TRBV15, with a weak D call TRBD1 (6 bases). The CDR3 covers 16 residues. V lost 0 bases, J lost 7 bases, and 15 bases lay in between. Germline lookup yields CDR1 LNHNV and CDR2 YYDKDF (reference sequence). The CDR3 region is CATSRDWGRGGEKLFF. DNA of the CDR3: TGTGCCACCAGCAGAGATTGGGGACGAGGGGGTGAAAAACTGTTTTTT.

This rearrangement joins TRBV2 to TRBJ1-4; the match to TRBD1 covers 9 bases. V was clipped by 7 bases and J by 5 bases; unmatched bases: 8. This CDR3 has 15 residues. Germline assignment: CDR1 SNHLY and CDR2 FYNNEI. Here the CDR3 DNA reads TGTGCCAGCAAGGGAAGGGACAGGGTGAATGAAAAACTGTTTTTT. Translation gives CASKGRDRVNEKLFF.

This chain links TRBV27 with TRBJ2-7; no firm D call. Germline CDR1 MNHEY, CDR2 SMNVEV (reference sequence). Trimming pared 4 bases from V and 1 base from J, leaving 11 bases between. The CDR3 has 14 residues. DNA for the CDR3: TGTGCCAGCAGTTCCTTATACGGGTCCTACGAGCAGTACTTC. Its protein is CASSSLYGSYEQYF.

The J gene is TRBJ1-2, the V gene TRBV4-1; 10 bases match TRBD1. V lost 1 base, J lost 1 base, and 12 bases stayed unmatched. CDR1 is MGHRA and CDR2 is YSYEKL in the germline V gene. The CDR3 has 19 residues. The CDR3 nucleotides are TGCGCCAGCAGCCAAGGACGAGGACAGGGGGAACCAAATAACTATGGCTACACCTTC. Translation gives CASSQGRGQGEPNNYGYTF.

The chain joins TRBV4-1 to TRBJ2-2; D is unclear. Germline V gene sequence: CDR1 MGHRA, CDR2 YSYEKL. Trimming shortened V by 0 bases and J by 8 bases, and 13 bases separated the two germline ends. This CDR3 has 15 amino acids. The CDR3 reads CASSQDLPTTGELFF. CDR3 sequence (DNA): TGCGCCAGCAGCCAAGACCTACCCACTACGGGGGAGCTGTTTTTT.

The chain links TRBV28 to TRBJ1-1; 7 bases match TRBD1. The germline gives CDR1 MDHEN, CDR2 SYDVKM. Trimming took 5 bases from V and 1 from J; bases not matched to a gene: 7. This CDR3 contains 15 residues. The CDR3: CASSQPGQRNTEAFF. Here the CDR3 DNA reads TGTGCCAGCAGTCAACCGGGACAGCGGAACACTGAAGCTTTCTTT.

This clone was picked up one time. The chain combines TRBV18 with TRBJ2-2; the match to TRBD1 covers 8 bases. CDR1 and CDR2 (germline): KGHSH, LQKENI. V was pared by 1 base and J by 5 bases, with 9 bases of the junction left unmatched. The CDR3 length is 17 residues. In DNA, the CDR3 is TGTGCCAGCTCACCACGGTCGACGCGACAGGGGACCGGGGAGCTGTTTTTT. Amino acid sequence: CASSPRSTRQGTGELFF.

This clone was picked up a small number of times. The chain uses TRBV7-2 and TRBJ2-5; TRBD2 matches 13 bases. With 5 bases clipped from V and 4 bases from J, the junction kept 7 bases outside the gene matches. Germline CDR1 SGHTA, CDR2 FQGNSA. This CDR3 comprises 16 residues. The CDR3 DNA sequence: TGTGCCAGCAGCGTCACTAGCGGGGGGGCCCCAGAGACCCAGTACTTC. This sequence encodes CASSVTSGGAPETQYF.

This chain connects TRBV29-1 to TRBJ1-2; 8 nucleotides match TRBD1. The germline V gene has CDR1 SQVTM and CDR2 ANQGSEA. The CDR3 is made up of 13 amino acids. With V trimmed by 4 bases and J by 3 bases, 4 bases remained unmatched. CDR3 in DNA: TGCAGCGTTGTTGCGACAGGGGACTATGGCTACACCTTC. Amino acid sequence: CSVVATGDYGYTF. Full variable domain (remainder filled in from reference TRBV29-1 and TRBJ1-2): SAVISQKPSRDICQRGTSLTIQCQVDSQVTMMFWYRQQPGQSLTLIATANQGSEATYESGFVIDKFPISRPNLTFSTLTVSNMSPEDSSIYLCSVVATGDYGYTFGSGTRLTVV.

This chain joins TRBV7-9 and TRBJ2-7, with unresolved D. Trimming removed 4 bases from V and 0 bases from J, with 4 bases in between. The length of the CDR3 is 12 residues. The germline V gene has CDR1 SEHNR and CDR2 FQNEAQ (reference sequence). CDR3 region: CASSSSSYEQYF. The CDR3 DNA reads TGTGCCAGCAGCTCCAGCTCCTACGAGCAGTACTTC.

The V and J genes are TRBV5-1 and TRBJ2-3; 15 bases align to TRBD2. Germline V gene data show CDR1 as SGHRS and CDR2 as YFSETQ. Trimming took 0 bases from V and 10 from J; bases not matched to a gene: 9. This CDR3 region has 17 residues. The CDR3 sequence is CASSLVGLAGGPQAQYF. The CDR3 coding sequence is TGCGCCAGCAGCTTGGTGGGACTAGCGGGGGGACCACAGGCGCAGTATTTT.

V and J are TRBV18 and TRBJ2-2, with D possibly being TRBD1 (6 bases). This CDR3 region has 16 residues. Germline lookup yields CDR1 KGHSH and CDR2 LQKENI. V was cut by 4 bases and J by 4 bases, with 16 bases left in between. Here the CDR3 reads CASSRMEAGVTGELFF. Written as DNA, the CDR3 is TGTGCCAGCTCACGCATGGAGGCAGGGGTCACCGGGGAGCTGTTTTTT.